This T cell receptor beta chain was observed in a study of early T cells in non-severe SARS-CoV-2 infection (dated by TCRdb to 2020 to 2022). Study-level background: Because TCR sequencing relied on bulk RNA taken from unsorted whole blood, pairing of alpha and beta chains was not possible. The paper's findings and limits, for the study overall: Matching against VDJdb was skewed toward anti-spike CD8 responses, likely underestimated virus-specific expansions, and missed private and CD4 specificities.

The library was produced with 5' RACE. The reads were generated on a NextSeq 500. The TCR library protocol attached unique molecular identifiers to individual cDNA molecules to correct for sequencing error and PCR bias. TCR alpha and beta chains were both sequenced, and the abundances of alpha and beta sequences in each sample were closely correlated with each other. Turning to the authors' computational methods: V gene, J gene and CDR3 annotation of TCR sequences was performed with Decombinator V4. Expanded TCRs were defined as changing significantly between any two time points under a Poisson model with p below 0.0001. Abundances of TCRs were expressed as counts per million after normalisation to the total number of TCRs sequenced in each sample. MAIT TCRs were defined by TRAV1-2 paired with TRAJ12, TRAJ20 or TRAJ33, and iNKT TCRs by TRAV10 paired with TRAJ18. A search of VDJdb, accessed on 1 November 2021, was run for TCRs annotated to CMV, EBV and SARS-CoV-2, with TCRs annotated for multiple antigens excluded. In TCRdb, the public reads were trimmed at Q25 with fastp and aligned with MiXCR, with productive beta chains retained. Rows are combined by CDR3 protein, so each entry shows the most common genes and DNA. It is TCRdb's table, rather than the study itself, that gives the V and J calls and clone size. Counted in this sample were 60,000 to 70,000 distinct CDR3 sequences; roughly 10% of them appeared once. The top ten hold roughly 3.2% of the sample.

This was a case-control study nested in a cohort of healthcare workers in London, UK, who had nasopharyngeal swab PCR tests and blood samples taken every week. Healthcare workers were recruited during the week of the UK lockdown, between 23 and 31 March 2020, and followed weekly for up to 16 weeks. As for this clonotype: It has no known antigen specificity. Per-nucleotide qualities are absent, and no much larger clonotype sits a single base away.

The cysteine opens and the phenylalanine closes a CDR3 of 15 amino acids. Just the 45-base CDR3 DNA is kept, in frame starting at base 1. The junction shows trimming of 4 bases on V and 8 bases on J, and the gene matches do not reach 12 bases of it. CDR1 GTSNPN and CDR2 SVGIG were looked up in the germline V gene (reference sequence). The sequenced material came from whole blood. The chain is assembled from TRBV30 and TRBJ1-4; 8 central nucleotides agree with TRBD1. The source is an adult who was a healthcare worker with PCR-confirmed SARS-CoV-2 infection or an uninfected control (not recorded which). The DNA sequence reads TGTGCCTGGACCAGGGGGCGTTCGGGTGGAGAAAAACTGTTTTTT. It translates to CAWTRGRSGGEKLFF.